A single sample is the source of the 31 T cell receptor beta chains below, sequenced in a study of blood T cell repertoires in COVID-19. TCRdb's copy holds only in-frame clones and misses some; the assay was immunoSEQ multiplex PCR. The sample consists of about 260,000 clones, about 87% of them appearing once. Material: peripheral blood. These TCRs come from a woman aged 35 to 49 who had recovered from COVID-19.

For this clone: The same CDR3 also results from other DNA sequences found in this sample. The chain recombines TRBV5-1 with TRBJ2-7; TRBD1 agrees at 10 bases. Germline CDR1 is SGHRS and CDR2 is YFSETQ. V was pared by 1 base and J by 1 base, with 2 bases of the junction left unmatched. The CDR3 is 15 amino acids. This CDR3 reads CASSLRGQGSYEQYF. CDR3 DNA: TGCGCCAGCAGCTTGAGGGGACAGGGGTCCTACGAGCAGTACTTC.

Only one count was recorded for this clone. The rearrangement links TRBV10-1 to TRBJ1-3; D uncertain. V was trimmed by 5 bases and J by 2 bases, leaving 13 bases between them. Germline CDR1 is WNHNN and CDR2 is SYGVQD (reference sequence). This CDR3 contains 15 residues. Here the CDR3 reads CASSTTAPPGNTIYF. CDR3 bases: TGCGCCAGCAGTACCACTGCCCCTCCTGGAAACACCATATATTTT.

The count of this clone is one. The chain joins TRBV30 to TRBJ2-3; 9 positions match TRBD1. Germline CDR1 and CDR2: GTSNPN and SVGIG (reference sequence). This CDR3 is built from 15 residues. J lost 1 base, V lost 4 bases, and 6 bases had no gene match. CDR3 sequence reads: CAWTTGGGGTDTQYF. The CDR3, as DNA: TGTGCCTGGACTACAGGGGGCGGTGGCACAGATACGCAGTATTTT.

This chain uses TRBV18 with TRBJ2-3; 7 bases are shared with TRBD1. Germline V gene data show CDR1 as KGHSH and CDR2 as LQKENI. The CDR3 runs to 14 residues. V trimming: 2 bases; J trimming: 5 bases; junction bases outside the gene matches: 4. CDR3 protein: CASSPSTGRDTQYF. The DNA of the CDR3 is TGTGCCAGCTCACCATCGACAGGGAGAGATACGCAGTATTTT.

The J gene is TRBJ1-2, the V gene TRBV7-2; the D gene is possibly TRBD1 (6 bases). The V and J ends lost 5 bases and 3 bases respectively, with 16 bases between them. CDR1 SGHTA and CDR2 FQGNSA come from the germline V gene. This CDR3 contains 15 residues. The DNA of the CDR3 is TGTGCCAGCAGCGGAGGCAGACGGACAGACTATGGCTACACCTTC. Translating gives CASSGGRRTDYGYTF.

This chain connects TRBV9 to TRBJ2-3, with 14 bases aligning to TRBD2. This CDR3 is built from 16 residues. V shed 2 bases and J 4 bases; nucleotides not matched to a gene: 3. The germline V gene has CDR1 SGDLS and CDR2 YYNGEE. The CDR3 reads CASSVRLAGGADTQYF. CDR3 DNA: TGTGCCAGCAGCGTCCGACTAGCGGGGGGGGCAGATACGCAGTATTTT.

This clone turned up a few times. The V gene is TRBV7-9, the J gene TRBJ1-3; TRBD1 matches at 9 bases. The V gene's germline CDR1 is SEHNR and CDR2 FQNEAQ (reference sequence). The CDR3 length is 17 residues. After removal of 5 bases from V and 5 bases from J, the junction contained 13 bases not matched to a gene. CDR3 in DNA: TGTGCCAGCAGCCCACGGGACAGGGACTACGACCGAAACACCATATATTTT. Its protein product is CASSPRDRDYDRNTIYF.

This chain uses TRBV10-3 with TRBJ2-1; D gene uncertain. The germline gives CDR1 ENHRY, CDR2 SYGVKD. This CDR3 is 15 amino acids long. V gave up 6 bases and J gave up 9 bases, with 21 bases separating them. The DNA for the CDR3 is TGTGCCATCAGAAAACCGGAGACCCCCCAGAGTGAGCAGTTCTTC. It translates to CAIRKPETPQSEQFF.

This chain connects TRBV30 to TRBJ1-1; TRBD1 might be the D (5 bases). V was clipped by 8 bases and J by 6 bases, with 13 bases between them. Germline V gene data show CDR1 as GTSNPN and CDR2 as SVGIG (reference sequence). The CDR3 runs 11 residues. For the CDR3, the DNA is TGTGCCGCAAAGGGGTTTTCTGAAGCTTTCTTT. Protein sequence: CAAKGFSEAFF.

This CDR3 is CASSLGLYTNTGELFF. The CDR3 region has the DNA TGTGCCAGCAGCTTAGGCCTATATACGAACACCGGGGAGCTGTTTTTT. This rearrangement joins TRBV13 to TRBJ2-2, with no clear D. The V and J ends lost 0 bases and 0 bases respectively, with 8 bases between them. The CDR3 is made up of 16 amino acids. Germline V gives CDR1 PRHDT, CDR2 FYEKMQ (reference sequence).

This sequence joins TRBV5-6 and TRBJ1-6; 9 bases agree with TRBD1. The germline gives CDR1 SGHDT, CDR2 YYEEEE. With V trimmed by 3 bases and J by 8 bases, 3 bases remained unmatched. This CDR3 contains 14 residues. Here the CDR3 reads CASSSGQGYSPLHF. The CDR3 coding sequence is TGTGCCAGCAGCTCGGGACAGGGATATTCACCCCTCCACTTT. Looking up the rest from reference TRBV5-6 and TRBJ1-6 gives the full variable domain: DAGVTQSPTHLIKTRGQQVTLRCSPKSGHDTVSWYQQALGQGPQFIFQYYEEEERQRGNFPDRFSGHQFPNYSSELNVNALLLGDSALYLCASSSGQGYSPLHFGNGTRLTVT.

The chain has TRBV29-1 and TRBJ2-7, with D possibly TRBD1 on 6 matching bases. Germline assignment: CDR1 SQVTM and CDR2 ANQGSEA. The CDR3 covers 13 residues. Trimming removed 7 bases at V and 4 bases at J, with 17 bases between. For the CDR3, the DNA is TGCAGCGCCACCGGGACATCAGGGTACGAGCAGTACTTC. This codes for CSATGTSGYEQYF.

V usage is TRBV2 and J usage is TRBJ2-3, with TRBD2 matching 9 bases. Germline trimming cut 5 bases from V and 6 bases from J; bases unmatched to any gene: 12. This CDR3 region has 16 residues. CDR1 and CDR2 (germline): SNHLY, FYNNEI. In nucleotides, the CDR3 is TGTGCCAGCAGTACCACTAGAAGCGGGGGGACGGATACGCAGTATTTT. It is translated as CASSTTRSGGTDTQYF.

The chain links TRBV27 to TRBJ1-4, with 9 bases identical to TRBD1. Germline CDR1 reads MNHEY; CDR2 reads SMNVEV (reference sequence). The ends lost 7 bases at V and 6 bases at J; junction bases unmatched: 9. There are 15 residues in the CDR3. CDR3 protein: CASNRGQGKDEKLFF. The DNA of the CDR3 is TGTGCCAGCAACCGCGGACAGGGGAAGGATGAAAAACTGTTTTTT. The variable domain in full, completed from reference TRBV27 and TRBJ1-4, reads EAQVTQNPRYLITVTGKKLTVTCSQNMNHEYMSWYRQDPGLGLRQIYYSMNVEVTDKGDVPEGYKVSRKEKRNFPLILESPSPNQTSLYFCASNRGQGKDEKLFFGSGTQLSVL.

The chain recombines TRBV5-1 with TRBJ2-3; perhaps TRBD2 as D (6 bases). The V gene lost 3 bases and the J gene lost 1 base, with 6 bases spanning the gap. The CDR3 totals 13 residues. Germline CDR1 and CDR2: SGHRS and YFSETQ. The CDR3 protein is CASSWEGTDTQYF. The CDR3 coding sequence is TGCGCCAGCAGCTGGGAGGGCACAGATACGCAGTATTTT.

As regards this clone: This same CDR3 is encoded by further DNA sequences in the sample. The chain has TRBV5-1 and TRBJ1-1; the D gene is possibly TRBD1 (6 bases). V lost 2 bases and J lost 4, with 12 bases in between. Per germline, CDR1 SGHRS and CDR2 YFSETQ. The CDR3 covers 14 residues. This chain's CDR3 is CASSLQGVGTEAFF. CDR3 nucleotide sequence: TGCGCCAGCAGCTTACAGGGCGTTGGCACTGAAGCTTTCTTT.

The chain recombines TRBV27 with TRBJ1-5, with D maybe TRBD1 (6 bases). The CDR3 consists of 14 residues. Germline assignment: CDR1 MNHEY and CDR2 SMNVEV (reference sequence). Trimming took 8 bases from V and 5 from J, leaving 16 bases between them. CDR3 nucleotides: TGTGCCAGCGCTCCGGACAGACAATATCAGCCCCAGCATTTT. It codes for CASAPDRQYQPQHF.

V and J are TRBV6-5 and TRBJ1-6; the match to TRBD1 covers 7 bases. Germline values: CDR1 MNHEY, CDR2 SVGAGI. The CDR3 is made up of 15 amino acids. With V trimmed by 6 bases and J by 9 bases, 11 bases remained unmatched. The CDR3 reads CASRGTVGYGSPLHF. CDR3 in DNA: TGTGCCAGCAGAGGGACAGTCGGGTATGGTTCACCCCTCCACTTT.

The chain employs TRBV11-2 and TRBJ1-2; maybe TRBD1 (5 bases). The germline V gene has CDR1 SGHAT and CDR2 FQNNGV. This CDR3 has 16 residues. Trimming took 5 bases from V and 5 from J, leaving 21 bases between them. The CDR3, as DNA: TGTGCCAGCAGCCCCGGAGGGGTACGGGTCGATTATGGCTACACCTTC. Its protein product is CASSPGGVRVDYGYTF.

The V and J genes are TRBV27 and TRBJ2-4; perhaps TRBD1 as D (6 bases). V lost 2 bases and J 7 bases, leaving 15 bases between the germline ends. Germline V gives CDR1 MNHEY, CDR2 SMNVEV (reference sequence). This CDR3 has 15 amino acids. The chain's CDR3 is CASSLAPGARNIQYF. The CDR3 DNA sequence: TGTGCCAGCAGTTTAGCCCCAGGGGCGCGGAACATTCAGTACTTC.

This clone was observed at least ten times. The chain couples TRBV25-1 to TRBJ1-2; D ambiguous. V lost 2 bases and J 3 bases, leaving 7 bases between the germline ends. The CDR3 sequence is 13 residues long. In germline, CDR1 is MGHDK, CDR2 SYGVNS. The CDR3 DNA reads TGTGCCAGCAGTGAAGGCGGGTACTATGGCTACACCTTC. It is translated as CASSEGGYYGYTF.

The CDR3 nucleotides read TGTGCCAGCAGGTGGGGGACAGGGGGAGAGACCCAGTACTTC. This translates into CASRWGTGGETQYF. This chain connects TRBV7-2 to TRBJ2-5; TRBD1 aligns across 11 bases. V was pared by 6 bases and J by 4 bases, with 4 bases of the junction left unmatched. The CDR3 runs 14 residues. Germline V gene sequence: CDR1 SGHTA, CDR2 FQGNSA.

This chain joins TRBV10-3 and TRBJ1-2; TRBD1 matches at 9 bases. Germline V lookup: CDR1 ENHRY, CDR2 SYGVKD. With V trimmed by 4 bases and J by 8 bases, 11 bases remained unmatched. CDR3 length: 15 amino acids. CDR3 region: CAISVRTGEMIGYTF. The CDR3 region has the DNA TGTGCCATCAGTGTGCGGACAGGGGAGATGATCGGCTACACCTTC.

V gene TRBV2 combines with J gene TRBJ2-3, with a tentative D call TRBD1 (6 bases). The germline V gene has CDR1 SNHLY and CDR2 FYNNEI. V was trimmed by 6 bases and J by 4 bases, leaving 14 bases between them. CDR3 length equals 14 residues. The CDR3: CASREVTGSDTQYF. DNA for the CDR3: TGTGCCAGCAGGGAGGTAACAGGGTCAGATACGCAGTATTTT. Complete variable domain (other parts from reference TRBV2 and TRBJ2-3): EPEVTQTPSHQVTQMGQEVILRCVPISNHLYFYWYRQILGQKVEFLVSFYNNEISEKSEIFDDQFSVERPDGSNFTLKIRSTKLEDSAMYFCASREVTGSDTQYFGPGTRLTVL.

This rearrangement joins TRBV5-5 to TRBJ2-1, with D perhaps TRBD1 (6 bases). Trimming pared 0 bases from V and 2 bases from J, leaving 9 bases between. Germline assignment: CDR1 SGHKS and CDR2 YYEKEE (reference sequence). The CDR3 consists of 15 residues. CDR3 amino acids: CASSLGGLTYNEQFF. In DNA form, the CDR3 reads TGTGCCAGCAGCTTGGGGGGGCTTACCTACAATGAGCAGTTCTTC.

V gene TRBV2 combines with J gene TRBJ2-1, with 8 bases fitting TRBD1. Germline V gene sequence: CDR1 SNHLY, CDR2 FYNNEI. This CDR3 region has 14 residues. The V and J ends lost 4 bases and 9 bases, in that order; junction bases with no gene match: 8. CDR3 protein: CASSGQGAEGEQFF. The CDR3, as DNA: TGTGCCAGCAGTGGGCAGGGGGCTGAGGGTGAGCAGTTCTTC.

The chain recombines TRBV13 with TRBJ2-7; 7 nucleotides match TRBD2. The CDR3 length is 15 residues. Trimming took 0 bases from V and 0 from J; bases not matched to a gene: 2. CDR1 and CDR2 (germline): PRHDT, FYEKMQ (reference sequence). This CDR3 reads CASSLGGRFSYEQYF. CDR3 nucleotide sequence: TGTGCCAGCAGCTTAGGCGGGAGGTTCTCCTACGAGCAGTACTTC.

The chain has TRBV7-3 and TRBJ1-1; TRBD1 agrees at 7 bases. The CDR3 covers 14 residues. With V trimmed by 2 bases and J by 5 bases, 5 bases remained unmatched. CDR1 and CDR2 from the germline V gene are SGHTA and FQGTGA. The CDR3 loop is CASSLSGGGTEAFF. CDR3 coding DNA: TGTGCCAGCAGCTTATCAGGGGGTGGAACTGAAGCTTTCTTT.

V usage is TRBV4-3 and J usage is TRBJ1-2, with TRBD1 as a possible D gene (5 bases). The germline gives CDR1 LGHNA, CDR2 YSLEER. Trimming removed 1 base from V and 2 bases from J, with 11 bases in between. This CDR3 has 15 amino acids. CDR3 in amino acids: CASSQVLGGNYGYTF. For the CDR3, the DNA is TGCGCCAGCAGCCAAGTATTGGGGGGGAACTATGGCTACACCTTC.

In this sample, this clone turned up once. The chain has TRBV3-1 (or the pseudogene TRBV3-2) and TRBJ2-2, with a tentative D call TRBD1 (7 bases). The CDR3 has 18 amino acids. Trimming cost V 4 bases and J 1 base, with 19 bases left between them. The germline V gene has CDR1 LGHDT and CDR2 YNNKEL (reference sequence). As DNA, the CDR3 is TGTGCCAGCAGCCGCCCACGTTCAGGGGGACTGAACACCGGGGAGCTGTTTTTT. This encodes CASSRPRSGGLNTGELFF.

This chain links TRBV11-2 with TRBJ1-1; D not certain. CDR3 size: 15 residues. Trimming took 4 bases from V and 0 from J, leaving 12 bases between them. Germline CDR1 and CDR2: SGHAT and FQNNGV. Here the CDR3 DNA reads TGTGCCAGCAGCTGGTCCAGATCCATGAACACTGAAGCTTTCTTT. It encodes CASSWSRSMNTEAFF.